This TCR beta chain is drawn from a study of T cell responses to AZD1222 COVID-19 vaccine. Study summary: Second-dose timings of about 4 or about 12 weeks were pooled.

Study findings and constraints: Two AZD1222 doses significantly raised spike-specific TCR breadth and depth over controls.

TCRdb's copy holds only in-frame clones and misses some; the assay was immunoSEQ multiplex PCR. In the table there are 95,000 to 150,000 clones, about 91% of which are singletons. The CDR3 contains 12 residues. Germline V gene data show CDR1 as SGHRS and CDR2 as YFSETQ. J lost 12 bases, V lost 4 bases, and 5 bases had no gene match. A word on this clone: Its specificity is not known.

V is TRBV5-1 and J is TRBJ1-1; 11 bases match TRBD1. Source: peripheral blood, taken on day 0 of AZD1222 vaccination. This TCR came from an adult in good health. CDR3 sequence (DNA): TGCGCCAGCAGCCTCGGACAGGGGGCGACTTTCTTT. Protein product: CASSLGQGATFF.